This entry concerns a single TCR beta chain. Its cognate antigen is unknown. The table came from immunoSEQ multiplex PCR; TCRdb's copy has only in-frame clones and leaves some out. The repertoire holds more than 5,000 clones, with roughly 86% as singletons. Second doses were pooled across both intervals (about 4 or about 12 weeks). This sample is part of a study of T cell responses to AZD1222 COVID-19 vaccine. Study observations and caveats: Donors in the cohort were predominantly white British and more often female, and clonal diversity was possibly underestimated. The study sampled repertoires only after the peak T cell response. Nearly half of unique spike-specific TCRs reportedly avoided B.1.351 and B.1.1.7 mutated regions.

CDR1 is LGHDT and CDR2 is YNNKEL in the germline V gene (reference sequence). The ends were cut back, 0 bases at V and 0 bases at J, with 14 bases in the middle. This CDR3 contains 18 residues. This material consisted of peripheral blood, taken 28 days after the second AZD1222 dose. V and J are TRBV3-1 (or the pseudogene TRBV3-2) and TRBJ1-4, with D unresolved. The receptor comes from an adult who received the AZD1222 COVID-19 vaccine. The CDR3 loop is CASSQDQSGFATNEKLFF. CDR3 in DNA: TGTGCCAGCAGCCAAGATCAAAGTGGATTTGCAACTAATGAAAAACTGTTTTTT.